Below, 10 T cell receptor beta chains from the same sample are listed, as sequenced in a study of early T cells in non-severe SARS-CoV-2 infection. One entry per CDR3 protein, called by TCRdb with MiXCR from the 5' RACE reads. The sample holds around 19,000 distinct CDR3 sequences, more than 4.5% seen once. The sequenced sample consisted of whole blood. The source is an adult who was a healthcare worker with PCR-confirmed SARS-CoV-2 infection or an uninfected control (not recorded which).

This clonotype was seen at least ten times. The chain recombines TRBV7-9 with TRBJ2-1; D is perhaps TRBD1 or TRBD2 (5 bases each). The germline V gene encodes CDR1 SEHNR and CDR2 FQNEAQ (reference sequence). There are 15 residues in the CDR3. V lost 2 bases and J 5 bases, leaving 13 bases between the germline ends. The CDR3 coding sequence is TGTGCCAGCAGCTTAACCCCGGGGCAAAACAATGAGCAGTTCTTC. Translated, it gives CASSLTPGQNNEQFF.

In its sample, this clonotype was seen a few times. This chain joins TRBV7-9 and TRBJ2-3; D remains ambiguous. The length of the CDR3 is 14 residues. Trimming cost V 5 bases and J 0 bases, with 9 bases left between them. Germline loops: CDR1 SEHNR, CDR2 FQNEAQ (reference sequence). CDR3 DNA sequence: TGTGCCAGCAGCCCGCTGACTAGCACAGATACGCAGTATTTT. Translated: CASSPLTSTDTQYF.

This clonotype was picked up many times. The chain recombines TRBV10-3 with TRBJ2-1, with 9 positions matching TRBD2. CDR1 and CDR2 (germline): ENHRY, SYGVKD. This CDR3 contains 14 residues. V shed 8 bases and J 4 bases; nucleotides not matched to a gene: 6. CDR3 bases: TGTGCCATCGGTCCTAGCGGGGAATACAATGAGCAGTTCTTC. It translates to CAIGPSGEYNEQFF.

V is TRBV7-2 and J is TRBJ2-7, with unresolved D. The CDR3 spans 14 residues. Germline CDR1 reads SGHTA; CDR2 reads FQGNSA. The V and J ends lost 2 bases and 1 base respectively, with 9 bases between them. CDR3 sequence reads: CASSLLSSSYEQYF. DNA for the CDR3: TGTGCCAGCAGCTTATTATCCTCTTCCTACGAGCAGTACTTC.

Details on this clonotype: A much larger clone lies a single base off, so this may be a read error. The CDR3 carries no conserved terminal phenylalanine or tryptophan, so it likely arises from a read error. The chain couples TRBV12-3 or TRBV12-4 to TRBJ2-5; D is uncertain. V shed 6 bases and J shed 2 bases, with 10 bases lying between them. The CDR3 loop spans 13 amino acids. CDR3 nucleotide sequence: TGTGCCAGCAGCCCCTTGGATCAAGAGACCCAGTACTCC. This gives the protein CASSPLDQETQYS.

This clonotype was counted many times. This chain joins TRBV4-2 and TRBJ2-1; the match to TRBD2 covers 7 bases. The CDR3 consists of 12 residues. V shed 1 base, J shed 9 bases, and the junction held 0 bases outside the gene matches. Germline assignment: CDR1 LGHNA and CDR2 YNFKEQ. The CDR3 here is CASSQGEGEQFF. In DNA form, the CDR3 reads TGTGCCAGCAGCCAAGGGGAGGGTGAGCAGTTCTTC.

This clonotype was counted many times. The chain is built from TRBV20-1 and TRBJ2-1; D gene uncertain. The CDR3 extends over 13 amino acids. From germline, CDR1 is DFQATT and CDR2 SNEGSKA (reference sequence). The ends were cut back, 2 bases at V and 6 bases at J, with 11 bases in the middle. CDR3 coding DNA: TGCAGTGCTAGACGCATAGAGGTCAATGAGCAGTTCTTC. Protein product: CSARRIEVNEQFF.

This clonotype was counted ten times or more. V gene TRBV6-1 combines with J gene TRBJ1-1; TRBD1 agrees at 7 bases. The CDR3 totals 14 residues. V shed 4 bases, J shed 5 bases, and the junction held 7 bases outside the gene matches. Germline-derived CDR1 and CDR2 are MNHNS and SASEGT. The CDR3 spells CASSGAGGITEAFF. DNA of the CDR3: TGTGCCAGCAGTGGGGCAGGGGGAATAACTGAAGCTTTCTTT.

This clonotype was observed at least ten times. V is TRBV6-5 and J is TRBJ2-1; D is uncertain. CDR3 length: 13 residues. Between the trimmed V and J ends, which lost 6 bases and 8 bases, there was a span of 14 bases. From germline, CDR1 is MNHEY and CDR2 SVGAGI. DNA for the CDR3: TGTGCCAGCAGCGCTGGCATTGGTTATGAGCAGTTCTTC. As protein: CASSAGIGYEQFF.

This clonotype was seen at least ten times. V is TRBV7-8 and J is TRBJ2-3; D possibly matches TRBD1 or TRBD2 (5 bases each). This CDR3 spans 14 amino acids. CDR1 is SGHVS, CDR2 FQNEAQ, per germline. The ends were cut back, 8 bases at V and 0 bases at J, with 12 bases in the middle. Here the CDR3 reads CASVEGISTDTQYF. The CDR3 nucleotides read TGTGCCAGCGTCGAGGGGATAAGCACAGATACGCAGTATTTT.